This T cell receptor (beta chain) appears in the sequencing data of a study of post-analysis software for immune sequencing data. Study-wide context: The patients showed relapsing-remitting, secondary progressive and progressive-relapsing multiple sclerosis courses. Broader study findings: When the samples were clustered directly with F measure, those that had been prepared in the same batch showed strong co-clustering. Five TRBV segments, including TRBV5-6, TRBV5-1 and TRBV20-1, were more frequent in patients than controls. Multiple sclerosis patients showed significantly lower normalized Chao1 diversity than controls did.

TCR beta cDNA libraries had unique molecular identifiers. Starting from around 0.96 to 9.9 million T cells, the study yielded about 490,000 cDNA molecules. Via MiXCR, TCRdb re-called the PCR reads, giving one row per CDR3 protein. The sample includes fewer than 850,000 distinct CDR3 sequences, roughly 29% of them seen just once. Concerning this clonotype itself: Its antigen is currently unknown.

The germline V gene has CDR1 DFQATT and CDR2 SNEGSKA (reference sequence). This CDR3 is 15 amino acids long. V was shortened by 5 bases and J by 5 bases, with 19 bases between the two germline ends. This sequence joins TRBV20-1 and TRBJ1-5, with a tentative D call TRBD1 (6 bases). Source material: blood. The receptor was derived from a girl aged 5 to 17 with multiple sclerosis. This CDR3 is CSAGRDTEGDQPQHF. CDR3 DNA: TGCAGTGCTGGTCGGGACACCGAAGGAGATCAGCCCCAGCATTTT.